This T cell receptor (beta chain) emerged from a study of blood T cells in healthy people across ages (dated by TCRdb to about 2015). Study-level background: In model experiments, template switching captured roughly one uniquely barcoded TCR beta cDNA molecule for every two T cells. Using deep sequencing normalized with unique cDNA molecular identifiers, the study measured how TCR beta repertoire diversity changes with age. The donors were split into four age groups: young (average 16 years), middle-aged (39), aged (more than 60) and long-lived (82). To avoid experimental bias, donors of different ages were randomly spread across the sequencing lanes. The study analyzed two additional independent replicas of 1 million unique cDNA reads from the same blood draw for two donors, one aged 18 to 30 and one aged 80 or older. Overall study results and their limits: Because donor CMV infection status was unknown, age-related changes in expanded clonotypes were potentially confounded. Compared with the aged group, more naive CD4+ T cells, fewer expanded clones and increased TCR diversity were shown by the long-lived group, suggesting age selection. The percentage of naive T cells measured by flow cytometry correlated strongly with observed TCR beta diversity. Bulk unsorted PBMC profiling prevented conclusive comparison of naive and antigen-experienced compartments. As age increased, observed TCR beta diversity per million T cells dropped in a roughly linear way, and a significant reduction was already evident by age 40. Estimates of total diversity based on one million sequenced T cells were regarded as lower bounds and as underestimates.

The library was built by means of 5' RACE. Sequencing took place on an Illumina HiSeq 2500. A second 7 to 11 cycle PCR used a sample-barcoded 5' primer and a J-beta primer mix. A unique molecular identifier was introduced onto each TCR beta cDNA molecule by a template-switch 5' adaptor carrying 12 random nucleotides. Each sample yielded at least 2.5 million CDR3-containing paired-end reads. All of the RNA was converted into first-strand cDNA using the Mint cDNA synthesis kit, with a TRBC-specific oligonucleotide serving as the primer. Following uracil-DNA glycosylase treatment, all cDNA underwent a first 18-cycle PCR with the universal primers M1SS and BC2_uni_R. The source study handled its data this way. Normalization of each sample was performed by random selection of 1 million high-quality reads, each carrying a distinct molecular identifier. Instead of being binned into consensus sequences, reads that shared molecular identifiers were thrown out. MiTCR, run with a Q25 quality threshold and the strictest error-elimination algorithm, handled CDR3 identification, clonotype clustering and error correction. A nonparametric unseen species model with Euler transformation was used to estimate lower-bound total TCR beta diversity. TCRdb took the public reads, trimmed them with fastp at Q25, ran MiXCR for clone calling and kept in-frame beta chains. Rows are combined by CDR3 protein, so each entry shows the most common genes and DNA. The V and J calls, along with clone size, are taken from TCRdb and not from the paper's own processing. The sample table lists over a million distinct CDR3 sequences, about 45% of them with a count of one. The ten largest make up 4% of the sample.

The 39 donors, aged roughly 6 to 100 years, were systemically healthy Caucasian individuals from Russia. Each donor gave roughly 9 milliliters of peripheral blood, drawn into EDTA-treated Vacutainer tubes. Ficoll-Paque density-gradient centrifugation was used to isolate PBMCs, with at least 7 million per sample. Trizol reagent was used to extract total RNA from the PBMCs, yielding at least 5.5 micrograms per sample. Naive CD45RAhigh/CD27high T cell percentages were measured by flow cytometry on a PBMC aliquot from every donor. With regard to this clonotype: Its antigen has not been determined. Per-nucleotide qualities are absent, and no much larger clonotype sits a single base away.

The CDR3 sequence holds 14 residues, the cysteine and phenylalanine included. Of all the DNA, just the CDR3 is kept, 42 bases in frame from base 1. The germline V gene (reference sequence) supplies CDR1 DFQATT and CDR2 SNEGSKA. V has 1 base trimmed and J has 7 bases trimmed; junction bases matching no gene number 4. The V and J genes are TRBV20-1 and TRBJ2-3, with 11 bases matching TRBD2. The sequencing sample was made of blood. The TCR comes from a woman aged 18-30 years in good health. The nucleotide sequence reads TGCAGTGCTAGAGTAGCGGGAGGGCCGAATACGCAGTATTTT. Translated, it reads CSARVAGGPNTQYF.